This T cell receptor (beta chain) was recovered during a study of PD-1 blockade in classical Hodgkin lymphoma. In its sample, this clone was seen a few times. Its antigen remains unknown. The study's findings and limits: Factors driving the repertoire differences, possibly disease activity or prior therapy, remain undefined. Nivolumab initiated under 1 year post-ASCT led to patient exclusion.

Profiled with immunoSEQ multiplex PCR; TCRdb holds only in-frame clones, not every one. The sample gives some 90,000 clones, 78% of which show up once; over 7.5% is in the top ten. Time point noted: cycle 4 day 1 (C4D1), after more than 5 weeks of nivolumab. Every patient had relapsed following autologous stem cell transplantation, and cohorts differed in brentuximab vedotin exposure. The V gene's germline CDR1 is MNHNY and CDR2 SVGAGI (reference sequence). The CDR3 contains 14 residues. The V gene lost 5 bases and the J gene lost 8 bases, with 18 bases spanning the gap. This sample comprised peripheral blood mononuclear cells (PBMCs), obtained before the fourth cycle of nivolumab. This TCR was sampled from a human donor with classical Hodgkin lymphoma. The J gene is TRBJ1-2, the V gene TRBV6-6; perhaps TRBD1 as D (6 bases). CDR3 residues: CASSTRGPMGGYTF. The CDR3 nucleotides read TGTGCCAGCAGTACTCGGGGGCCCATGGGGGGCTACACCTTC.